Sequencing of this T cell receptor beta chain was carried out in a study of T cells in Graves' hyperthyroidism and ophthalmopathy. On this clonotype: Its antigen is undetermined.

For the diagnoses, clinical symptoms, serum thyroxine and TRAb, thyroid ultrasound and orbital computed tomography were used. The PBMCs had their origin in approximately 10 ml of fresh peripheral blood. V shed 4 bases, J shed 2 bases, and the junction held 9 bases outside the gene matches. Germline assignment: CDR1 MNHNS and CDR2 SASEGT. The CDR3 extends over 16 amino acids. The investigators amplified TCR beta CDR3 regions from RNA transcripts. HTBI primers drove first-round RT-PCR of the TCR CDR3. MiXCR, applied by TCRdb to the multiplex PCR reads, yields one record per CDR3 protein. The table includes about 640,000 distinct CDR3 sequences, less than 25% detected once. Whole-study findings and limits: Blood held most thyroid clonotypes expanded above 0.001 frequency.

The rearrangement uses TRBV6-1 and TRBJ2-3; 7 positions match TRBD1. The TCR was taken from a man aged 25 to 45 with Graves' ophthalmopathy. Sequenced sample: blood. DNA of the CDR3: TGTGCCAGCAGTGGGGAAGGGACAGCCTCCACAGATACGCAGTATTTT. This gives the protein CASSGEGTASTDTQYF.